Following are 20 T cell receptor beta chains from one sample sequenced in a study of cytomegalovirus exposure and HLA in healthy donors. In the PCR, 60 Vbeta and 13 Jbeta primers were used. Method: immunoSEQ multiplex PCR; TCRdb's copy keeps in-frame clones and lacks some. In all, the sample yields more than 40,000 clones. Sequenced sample: PBMCs. These receptors all stem from a woman in her forties in good health and CMV-seronegative.

The chain carries TRBV2 and TRBJ1-4, with 10 bases fitting TRBD1. V trimming: 7 bases; J trimming: 6 bases; junction bases outside the gene matches: 5. The germline gives CDR1 SNHLY, CDR2 FYNNEI. The CDR3 consists of 14 residues. The CDR3 bases are TGTGCCAGCACCAGACAGGGGGCTGATGAAAAACTGTTTTTT. Translating it yields CASTRQGADEKLFF.

On this clone itself: Additional DNA sequences in this sample encode the identical CDR3. The chain couples TRBV6-6 to TRBJ1-6; D remains unclear. CDR1 and CDR2 (germline): MNHNY, SVGAGI (reference sequence). The CDR3 is made up of 14 amino acids. V lost 5 bases and J 7 bases, leaving 12 bases between the germline ends. CDR3 bases: TGTGCCAGCAGTCCCCGGAGGGAAAATTCACCCCTCCACTTT. Translating it yields CASSPRRENSPLHF.

The chain employs TRBV5-1 and TRBJ2-3; 8 bases align to TRBD2. The length of the CDR3 is 17 residues. V lost 0 bases, J lost 2 bases, and 8 bases stayed unmatched. Germline CDR1 is SGHRS and CDR2 is YFSETQ. The DNA for the CDR3 is TGCGCCAGCAGCTTGGAAGGGACTAGAACATCCACAGATACGCAGTATTTT. Its protein product is CASSLEGTRTSTDTQYF.

This chain uses TRBV30 with TRBJ1-1, with D possibly matching TRBD1 (5 bases). The CDR3 loop spans 15 amino acids. Trimming took 2 bases from V and 5 from J, leaving 18 bases between them. CDR1 and CDR2 from the germline V gene are GTSNPN and SVGIG (reference sequence). CDR3 sequence reads: CAWSPPFEGRTEAFF. The CDR3 DNA sequence: TGTGCCTGGAGTCCCCCTTTTGAGGGGAGGACTGAAGCTTTCTTT.

The chain couples TRBV12-5 to TRBJ2-3, with no clear D. V shed 6 bases and J shed 4 bases, with 11 bases lying between them. This CDR3 has 13 amino acids. Germline loops: CDR1 LGHNT, CDR2 FRNRAP. The CDR3 sequence is CASGRSEADTQYF. CDR3 DNA sequence: TGTGCTAGTGGACGCTCCGAGGCAGATACGCAGTATTTT.

J is TRBJ2-1 and V is TRBV30; TRBD2 aligns across 7 bases. V shed 5 bases and J 4 bases; nucleotides not matched to a gene: 20. The CDR3 has 18 residues. Germline CDR1 GTSNPN, CDR2 SVGIG (reference sequence). CDR3 region: CAWFRGRYGRKGYNEQFF. In DNA form, the CDR3 reads TGTGCCTGGTTTCGGGGACGGTACGGGAGGAAGGGATACAATGAGCAGTTCTTC.

Turning to this clone: Germline and junction disagree at one end, which may indicate a read error. The chain uses TRBV4-3 and TRBJ2-1; perhaps TRBD2 as D (5 bases). The germline V gene encodes CDR1 LGHNA and CDR2 YSLEER. The CDR3 spans 14 residues. CDR3 region: CASRSGISDNEQFF. The CDR3 region has the DNA TGCGCCAGCCGGAGCGGAATCTCCGACAATGAGCAGTTCTTC.

The rearrangement joins TRBV6-4 to TRBJ1-5; D remains unclear. The CDR3 loop spans 13 amino acids. Looked up from germline, CDR1 is MRHNA and CDR2 is SNTAGT. V was cut by 3 bases and J by 5 bases, with 8 bases left in between. CDR3 sequence: CASSEQGDQPQHF. In DNA form, the CDR3 reads TGTGCCAGCAGTGAGCAAGGAGATCAGCCCCAGCATTTT.

This chain joins TRBV5-8 and TRBJ2-7; D possibly corresponds to TRBD1 (6 bases). CDR3 size: 14 residues. The germline V gene has CDR1 SGHTS and CDR2 YDEGEE. V was shortened by 2 bases and J by 4 bases, with 13 bases between the two germline ends. CDR3 amino acids: CASSFPAGAYEQYF. For the CDR3, the DNA is TGTGCCAGCAGCTTTCCGGCAGGGGCATACGAGCAGTACTTC.

This chain uses TRBV27 with TRBJ2-7; 9 bases are a match to TRBD2. Germline lookup yields CDR1 MNHEY and CDR2 SMNVEV (reference sequence). Trimming cost V 3 bases and J 6 bases; bases outside gene matches: 6. The CDR3 is 14 residues long. The CDR3 DNA is TGTGCCAGCAGTTTCAGCGGGAGGAGAGGCGAGCAGTACTTC. This sequence encodes CASSFSGRRGEQYF.

The rearrangement links TRBV7-9 to TRBJ2-7, with TRBD1 identical over 9 bases. Germline-derived CDR1 and CDR2 are SEHNR and FQNEAQ (reference sequence). The V segment lost 4 bases and the J segment 4 bases; nucleotides outside the gene matches: 8. The CDR3 is 15 amino acids. The CDR3 coding sequence is TGTGCCAGCAGCTCCCGCCCACAGGGGGCATACGAGCAGTACTTC. As protein: CASSSRPQGAYEQYF.

V gene TRBV5-4 combines with J gene TRBJ1-4; TRBD1 aligns across 10 bases. V lost 3 bases, J lost 5 bases, and 10 bases stayed unmatched. CDR1 is SGHNT, CDR2 YYREEE, per germline (reference sequence). This CDR3 has 17 amino acids. CDR3 residues: CASSSTLTGGNNEKLFF. The CDR3 DNA is TGTGCCAGCAGCTCCACTCTGACAGGGGGCAACAATGAAAAACTGTTTTTT.

The genes are TRBV5-1 and TRBJ1-1; 7 positions match TRBD1. CDR3 length equals 14 residues. CDR1 SGHRS and CDR2 YFSETQ come from the germline V gene. The V and J ends lost 7 bases and 1 base, in that order; junction bases with no gene match: 7. CDR3 bases: TGCGCCAGCCAGTTCACAGGGGAGAACACTGAAGCTTTCTTT. Translated: CASQFTGENTEAFF.

The chain uses TRBV4-1 and TRBJ2-5; 12 bases map to TRBD2. The better agreement between TRBJ2-7 and the DNA end casts doubt on the J call. The CDR3 extends over 19 amino acids. Per the germline V gene, CDR1 is MGHRA and CDR2 is YSYEKL. CDR3 sequence (DNA): TGCGCCAGCAGCCTATTGCTAGCGGGAGGGCCGGGGAGCTCCTACGAGCAGTACTTC. It codes for CASSLLLAGGPGSSYEQYF.

This sequence joins TRBV7-2 and TRBJ2-3; 10 bases are shared with TRBD2. Trimming cost V 8 bases and J 4 bases; bases outside gene matches: 6. Germline-derived CDR1 and CDR2 are SGHTA and FQGNSA. This CDR3 has 14 amino acids. CDR3 nucleotide sequence: TGTGCCAGCTCCAGCGGGGGGGTTGCAGATACGCAGTATTTT. This codes for CASSSGGVADTQYF.

This chain uses TRBV7-8 with TRBJ1-2; D is uncertain. Trimming took off 0 bases at V and 4 bases at J, with 9 bases between the two ends. CDR1 and CDR2 from the germline V gene are SGHVS and FQNEAQ. CDR3 length: 14 amino acids. CDR3: CASSLALSVYGYTF. CDR3 nucleotides: TGTGCCAGCAGCTTAGCTCTCTCGGTCTATGGCTACACCTTC. The full variable domain, with the rest looked up from reference TRBV7-8 and TRBJ1-2, is GAGVSQSPRYKVAKRGQDVALRCDPISGHVSLFWYQQALGQGPEFLTYFQNEAQLDKSGLPSDRFFAERPEGSVSTLKIQRTQQEDSAVYLCASSLALSVYGYTFGSGTRLTVV.

The rearrangement joins TRBV5-1 to TRBJ1-2, with 7 bases matching TRBD1. The CDR3 consists of 13 residues. The V and J ends lost 0 bases and 6 bases, in that order; junction bases with no gene match: 2. Germline V gives CDR1 SGHRS, CDR2 YFSETQ. CDR3 protein: CASSLEGADGYTF. The CDR3 coding sequence is TGCGCCAGCAGCTTGGAGGGGGCAGATGGCTACACCTTC.

This chain connects TRBV9 to TRBJ1-1; D may be TRBD1 (5 bases). The V gene lost 2 bases and the J gene lost 3 bases, with 8 bases spanning the gap. CDR1 SGDLS and CDR2 YYNGEE come from the germline V gene. This CDR3 is built from 13 residues. Here the CDR3 reads CASSVGGDTEAFF. The CDR3 nucleotides are TGTGCCAGCAGCGTGGGAGGGGACACTGAAGCTTTCTTT. Full variable domain (remainder filled in from reference TRBV9 and TRBJ1-1): DSGVTQTPKHLITATGQRVTLRCSPRSGDLSVYWYQQSLDQGLQFLIQYYNGEERAKGNILERFSAQQFPDLHSELNLSSLELGDSALYFCASSVGGDTEAFFGQGTRLTVV.

The chain links TRBV10-1 to TRBJ1-1; D call uncertain. Germline V gene sequence: CDR1 WNHNN, CDR2 SYGVQD (reference sequence). There are 12 residues in the CDR3. V shed 10 bases and J shed 4 bases, with 13 bases lying between them. The CDR3 nucleotides read TGCGCCAAAACCGGGGAGGGCACTGAAGCTTTCTTT. It yields the protein CAKTGEGTEAFF.

The chain carries TRBV18 and TRBJ1-1; 7 bases line up with TRBD1. In germline, CDR1 is KGHSH, CDR2 LQKENI. CDR3 length equals 17 residues. Unmatched junction bases numbered 13, after V lost 3 bases and J lost 3 bases. The CDR3 spells CASSPTTTRGDDTEAFF. CDR3 DNA sequence: TGTGCCAGCTCACCGACTACTACCAGGGGGGACGACACTGAAGCTTTCTTT.